This T cell receptor (beta chain) was sequenced in a study of blood T cell repertoires in COVID-19. Turning to the study itself: COVID-19 samples collected from the United States, Italy and Spain covered acute and convalescent phases. Sources were T cells, B-cell-depleted T cells, or PBMCs; the material itself was cDNA or gDNA.

Per the original methods: Estimation of nucleated cell counts was performed using reference gene primer amplification. Method: immunoSEQ multiplex PCR; TCRdb's copy keeps in-frame clones and lacks some. That table is the source of V, J and clone size, and D and trimming were worked out from the DNA. This table holds 110,000 to 150,000 clones, more than 75% found once. CDR1 is SGDLS and CDR2 is YYNGEE in the germline V gene. The V and J ends lost 0 bases and 3 bases respectively, with 10 bases between them. This CDR3 is 14 amino acids long. The V gene is TRBV9, the J gene TRBJ2-7, with D perhaps matching TRBD2 (6 bases). Sequenced material: peripheral blood. This clonotype was sampled from a man aged 55-75 years with acute or convalescent COVID-19. The CDR3 sequence is CASSVGSGLYEQYF. The CDR3 DNA is TGTGCCAGCAGCGTAGGTAGCGGTCTCTACGAGCAGTACTTC. The full variable domain, in which reference TRBV9 and TRBJ2-7 provide the parts outside the CDR3, is DSGVTQTPKHLITATGQRVTLRCSPRSGDLSVYWYQQSLDQGLQFLIQYYNGEERAKGNILERFSAQQFPDLHSELNLSSLELGDSALYFCASSVGSGLYEQYFGPGTRLTVT.